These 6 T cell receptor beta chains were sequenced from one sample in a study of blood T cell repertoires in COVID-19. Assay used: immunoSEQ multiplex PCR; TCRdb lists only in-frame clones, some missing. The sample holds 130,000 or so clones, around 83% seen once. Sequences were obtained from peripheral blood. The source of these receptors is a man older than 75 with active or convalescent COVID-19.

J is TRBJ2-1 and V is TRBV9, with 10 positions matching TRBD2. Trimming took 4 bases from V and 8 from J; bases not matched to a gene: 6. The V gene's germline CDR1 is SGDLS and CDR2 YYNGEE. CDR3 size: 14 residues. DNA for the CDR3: TGTGCCAGCAGCTCTGGACTAGCGGTGGATGAGCAGTTCTTC. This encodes CASSSGLAVDEQFF.

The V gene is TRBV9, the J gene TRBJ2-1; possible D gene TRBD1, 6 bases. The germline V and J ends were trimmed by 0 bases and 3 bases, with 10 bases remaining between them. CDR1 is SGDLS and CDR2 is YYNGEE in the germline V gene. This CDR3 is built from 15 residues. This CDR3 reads CASSVEGQNYNEQFF. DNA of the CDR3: TGTGCCAGCAGCGTAGAAGGACAGAACTACAATGAGCAGTTCTTC.

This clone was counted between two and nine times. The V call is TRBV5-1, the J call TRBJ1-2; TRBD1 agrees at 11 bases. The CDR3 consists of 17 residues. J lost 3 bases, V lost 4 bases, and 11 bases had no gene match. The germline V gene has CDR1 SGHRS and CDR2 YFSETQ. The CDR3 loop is CASSPEPDRGRDYGYTF. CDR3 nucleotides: TGCGCCAGCAGCCCAGAGCCGGACAGGGGGCGCGACTATGGCTACACCTTC.

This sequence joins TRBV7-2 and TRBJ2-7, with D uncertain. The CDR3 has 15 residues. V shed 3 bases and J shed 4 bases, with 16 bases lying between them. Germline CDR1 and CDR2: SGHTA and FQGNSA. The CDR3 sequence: CASSLRSTLKYEQYF. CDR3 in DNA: TGTGCCAGCAGCTTGAGGTCCACTCTTAAATACGAGCAGTACTTC.

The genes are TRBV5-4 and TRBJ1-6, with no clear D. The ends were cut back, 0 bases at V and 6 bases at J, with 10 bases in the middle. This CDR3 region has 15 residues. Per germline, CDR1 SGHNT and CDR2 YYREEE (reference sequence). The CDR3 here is CASSLAQVSNSPLHF. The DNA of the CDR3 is TGTGCCAGCAGCTTGGCGCAGGTCTCTAATTCACCCCTCCACTTT.

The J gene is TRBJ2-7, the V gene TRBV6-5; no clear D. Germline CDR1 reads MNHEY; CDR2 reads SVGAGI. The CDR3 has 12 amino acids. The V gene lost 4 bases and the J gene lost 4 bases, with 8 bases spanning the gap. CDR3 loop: CASSSPGYEQYF. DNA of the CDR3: TGTGCCAGCAGTTCCCCCGGTTACGAGCAGTACTTC.